This record looks at one T cell receptor (beta chain) sequence and its context. Only in-frame clones appear in the TCRdb table, and some are missing; sequencing was by immunoSEQ multiplex PCR. This sample yields about 140,000 clones, of which 85% to 95% are seen a single time; roughly 14% belongs to the top ten. The entry originates in a study of control samples from healthy donors and cancer patients. This CDR3 comprises 18 residues. Germline CDR1 is SEHNR and CDR2 is FQNEAQ (reference sequence). The ends were cut back, 2 bases at V and 8 bases at J, with 27 bases in the middle. This receptor was taken from a man aged 35 to 55 in good health. The sequenced sample was blood. The rearrangement uses TRBV7-9 and TRBJ1-2; no clear D gene. This chain's CDR3 is CASSLPEGRQNPSPGYTF. The CDR3 nucleotides are TGTGCCAGCAGCTTACCGGAAGGGAGACAAAACCCAAGCCCGGGCTACACCTTC.